This section outlines one T cell receptor beta chain sequence together with its context. This sample stems from a study of T cells after yellow fever vaccination. Study information: Researchers used SMART-Seq v4 Ultra Low Input to prepare fractions that had low cell numbers.

This CDR3 has 16 amino acids. Germline trimming cut 3 bases from V and 2 bases from J; bases unmatched to any gene: 8. In germline, CDR1 is SGHAT, CDR2 FQNNGV. Template switching with 5'RACE generated the TCR cDNA and added a universal primer site and UMIs. TCRdb processed the 5' RACE reads anew with MiXCR; each CDR3 protein has one entry. The table includes under 600,000 distinct CDR3 sequences, about a fifth detected once. The sequences come from PBMCs, collected less than 25 days after the first yellow fever vaccination. This sequence originates from a man between 18 and 35 years old who received the YFV17D yellow fever vaccine. The gene calls are TRBV11-2 and TRBJ2-3; TRBD1 matches 7 bases. CDR3 residues: CASSFLGTDFTDTQYF. The CDR3 DNA is TGTGCCAGCAGCTTCCTCGGGACAGACTTCACAGATACGCAGTATTTT. Complete variable domain (other parts from reference TRBV11-2 and TRBJ2-3): EAGVAQSPRYKIIEKRQSVAFWCNPISGHATLYWYQQILGQGPKLLIQFQNNGVVDDSQLPKDRFSAERLKGVDSTLKIQPAKLEDSAVYLCASSFLGTDFTDTQYFGPGTRLTVL.